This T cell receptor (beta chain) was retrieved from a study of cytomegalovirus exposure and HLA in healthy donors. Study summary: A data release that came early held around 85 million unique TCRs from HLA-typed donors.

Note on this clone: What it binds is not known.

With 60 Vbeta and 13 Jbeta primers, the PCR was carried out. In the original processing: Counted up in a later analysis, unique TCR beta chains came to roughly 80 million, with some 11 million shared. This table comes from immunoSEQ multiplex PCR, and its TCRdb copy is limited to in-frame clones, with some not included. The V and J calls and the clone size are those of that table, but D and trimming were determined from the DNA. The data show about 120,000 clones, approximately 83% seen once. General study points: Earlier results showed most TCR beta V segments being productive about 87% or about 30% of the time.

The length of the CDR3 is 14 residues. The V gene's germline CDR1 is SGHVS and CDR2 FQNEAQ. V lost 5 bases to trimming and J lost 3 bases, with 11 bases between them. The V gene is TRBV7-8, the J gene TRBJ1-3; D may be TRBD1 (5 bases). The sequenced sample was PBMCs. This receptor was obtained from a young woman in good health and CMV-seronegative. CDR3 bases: TGTGCCAGCAGCGGGCGGACAATTGGAAACACCATATATTTT. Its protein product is CASSGRTIGNTIYF.